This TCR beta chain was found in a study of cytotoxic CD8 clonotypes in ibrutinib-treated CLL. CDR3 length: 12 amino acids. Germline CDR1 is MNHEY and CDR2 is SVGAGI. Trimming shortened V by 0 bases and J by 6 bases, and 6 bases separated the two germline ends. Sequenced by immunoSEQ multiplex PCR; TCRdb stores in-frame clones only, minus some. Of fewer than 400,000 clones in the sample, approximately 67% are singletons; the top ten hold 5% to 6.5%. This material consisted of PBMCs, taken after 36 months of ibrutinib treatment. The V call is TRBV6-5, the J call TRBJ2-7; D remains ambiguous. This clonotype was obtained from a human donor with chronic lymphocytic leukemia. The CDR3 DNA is TGTGCCAGCAGTTACTCGATGTCCGAGCAGTACTTC. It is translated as CASSYSMSEQYF.